The 6 T cell receptor beta chains below come from one sample, sequenced in a study of siplizumab effects on memory and regulatory T cells. Profiling relied on immunoSEQ multiplex PCR, and the TCRdb table lists in-frame clones only, not all of them. The data contain 75,000 to 95,000 clones, 85% to 90% of them singletons. What was sequenced was CD4+ T cells sorted from blood. The receptors were gathered from a human donor in good health.

The V call is TRBV29-1, the J call TRBJ2-5; maybe TRBD2 (7 bases). The CDR3 covers 14 residues. Trimming took off 1 base at V and 1 base at J, with 10 bases between the two ends. Germline V gene lookup returns CDR1 SQVTM and CDR2 ANQGSEA. This chain's CDR3 is CSVEGGGLQETQYF. In nucleotides, the CDR3 is TGCAGCGTTGAAGGGGGGGGGCTCCAAGAGACCCAGTACTTC. Based on the CDR3 plus reference TRBV29-1 and TRBJ2-5, the full variable domain is SAVISQKPSRDICQRGTSLTIQCQVDSQVTMMFWYRQQPGQSLTLIATANQGSEATYESGFVIDKFPISRPNLTFSTLTVSNMSPEDSSIYLCSVEGGGLQETQYFGPGTRLLVL.

In this sample, this clone turned up once. This chain uses TRBV7-8 with TRBJ1-5; no clear D. This CDR3 has 14 amino acids. V lost 2 bases and J 5 bases, leaving 10 bases between the germline ends. Per germline, CDR1 SGHVS and CDR2 FQNEAQ. DNA for the CDR3: TGTGCCAGCAGCTTATCCTACATAGATCAGCCCCAGCATTTT. Its translation: CASSLSYIDQPQHF.

The chain recombines TRBV7-2 with TRBJ2-5; a weak D match, TRBD1 (6 bases). The germline gives CDR1 SGHTA, CDR2 FQGNSA. V lost 1 base to trimming and J lost 4 bases, with 10 bases between them. The CDR3 loop spans 14 amino acids. CDR3 nucleotides: TGTGCCAGCAGCTTAGGGACAGTCTTAGAGACCCAGTACTTC. Amino acids: CASSLGTVLETQYF. Combining the CDR3 with reference TRBV7-2 and TRBJ2-5 gives the whole variable domain GAGVSQSPSNKVTEKGKDVELRCDPISGHTALYWYRQSLGQGLEFLIYFQGNSAPDKSGLPSDRFSAERTGGSVSTLTIQRTQQEDSAVYLCASSLGTVLETQYFGPGTRLLVL.

The chain is built from TRBV7-8 and TRBJ2-3; 12 positions agree with TRBD2. The length of the CDR3 is 19 residues. Germline V lookup: CDR1 SGHVS, CDR2 FQNEAQ. The V gene end was trimmed by 4 bases and the J gene end by 0 bases; junction bases not matched to a gene: 11. This CDR3 reads CASSYQSSGRARSTDTQYF. The CDR3 nucleotides are TGTGCCAGCAGCTACCAATCTAGCGGGAGGGCCAGGAGCACAGATACGCAGTATTTT.

The V and J genes are TRBV14 and TRBJ1-2, with D unresolved. The germline gives CDR1 SGHDN, CDR2 FVKESK. This CDR3 has 14 amino acids. Trimming left V 5 bases short and J 8 bases short, with 18 bases between. This CDR3 is CASSSRGVTGGYTF. The CDR3 bases are TGTGCCAGCAGCAGTCGTGGGGTTACGGGGGGCTACACCTTC.

The gene calls are TRBV18 and TRBJ2-1, with D unclear. Trimming stripped 2 bases from V and 5 bases from J, with 4 bases between. CDR3 length: 12 residues. Per the germline V gene, CDR1 is KGHSH and CDR2 is LQKENI. CDR3: CASSPVNNEQFF. The CDR3 region has the DNA TGTGCCAGCTCACCAGTAAACAATGAGCAGTTCTTC.